This T cell receptor beta chain appears in the sequencing data of a study of OX40 agonist ivuxolimab in advanced cancers. Across the study: Dose-escalation subjects each had hepatocellular carcinoma, melanoma, renal cell or head and neck cancer. Partial response was recorded in three patients: one hepatocellular carcinoma and two cutaneous melanoma cases.

A note on this clone: Its antigen is still unknown.

The V gene lost 8 bases and the J gene lost 9 bases, with 17 bases spanning the gap. CDR1 is MDHEN, CDR2 SYDVKM, per germline. This CDR3 is 14 amino acids long. Only in-frame clones appear in the TCRdb table, and some are missing; sequencing was by immunoSEQ multiplex PCR. The table includes roughly 60,000 clones, around nine tenths detected once. Points from the study as a whole: Mean expanded clone counts were higher in CD8+ than CD4+ T cells. Among some nonresponders, normalized T-cell clonal expansion was also low.

Sequences were derived from CD4+ or CD8+ T cells sorted from blood, sampled in a trial of the OX40 agonist ivuxolimab. The sequence was obtained from an adult with an advanced solid tumor such as melanoma, head and neck, liver or kidney cancer. The chain has TRBV28 and TRBJ1-6; D not resolved. The CDR3 nucleotides are TGTGCCAGCCGGGTAGGCACCCTGAGTTCACCCCTCCACTTT. Translated, it gives CASRVGTLSSPLHF.